This T cell receptor (beta chain) was sequenced in a study of CD8+ T cells in alopecia areata. Findings and caveats of the study: Sequencing of scalp samples also captures resident alphabeta T cells of normal skin.

The CDR3 extends over 11 amino acids. The germline V gene has CDR1 SGDLS and CDR2 YYNGEE. With 3 bases removed from V and 3 bases from J, the gap between germline ends came to 2 bases. Treatment defined: oral pan-JAK inhibitor, 5-10 mg twice daily. TCR sequencing used cDNA made by reverse transcription of extracted RNA. Sequencing used immunoSEQ multiplex PCR; TCRdb keeps in-frame clones, though not all of them. This sample has roughly 200,000 clones; roughly 50% occur once, and the top ten carry about 10%. As regards this clone: Its antigen remains unidentified.

The sample here was CD8+ T cells sorted from blood, taken at week 24, from a patient treated with tofacitinib. The chain combines TRBV9 with TRBJ2-3, with unresolved D. The source is a human donor with alopecia areata. CDR3 sequence: CASSETDTQYF. DNA for the CDR3: TGTGCCAGCAGCGAGACAGATACGCAGTATTTT.